The rows below give T cell receptor beta chains drawn from one sample of a study of T-cell memory formation after mild COVID-19. TCRdb itself ran the 5' RACE reads through MiXCR, one entry per CDR3 protein. The sample has some 260,000 distinct CDR3 sequences; 16% are singletons. Material for sequencing was PBMCs or a T cell subset sorted from them (not recorded which). The receptors here all came from a man aged 18 to 29 who had mild COVID-19 (a few samples of this study predate the infection). Cell type and time point are not known. The CDR3 runs from the conserved cysteine through the conserved F or W. D genes are given only for firm matches. A clone size is listed for some rows: how often the clone was seen (once, few, many), or a class if it is expanded.

D gene: TRBD1
V gene: TRBV6-2/TRBV6-3
clone size: NA
J gene: TRBJ1-3
CDR3 protein: CASNNRGGNTIYF
CDR3 DNA: TGTGCCAGCAACAACAGGGGGGGTAACACCATATATTTT

D gene: NA
V gene: TRBV2
clone size: many
J gene: TRBJ2-7
CDR3 protein: CASSLRQADEQYF
CDR3 DNA: TGTGCCAGCAGTCTCCGACAGGCCGACGAGCAGTACTTC

D gene: NA
V gene: TRBV2
clone size: few
J gene: TRBJ1-2
CDR3 protein: CASSERGYGYTF
CDR3 DNA: TGTGCCAGCAGTGAGAGGGGCTATGGCTACACCTTC

D gene: NA
V gene: TRBV7-8
clone size: NA
J gene: TRBJ1-6
CDR3 protein: CASSLGYAGANSPLHF
CDR3 DNA: TGTGCCAGCAGCTTAGGTTACGCAGGTGCTAATTCACCCCTCCACTTT

D gene: NA
V gene: TRBV5-1
clone size: few
J gene: TRBJ1-1
CDR3 protein: CASSFSDYNTEAFF
CDR3 DNA: TGCGCCAGCAGCTTTTCGGATTACAACACTGAAGCTTTCTTT

D gene: NA
V gene: TRBV5-1
clone size: few
J gene: TRBJ2-2
CDR3 protein: CASSQMGVTGELFF
CDR3 DNA: TGCGCCAGCAGCCAGATGGGAGTTACCGGGGAGCTGTTTTTT

D gene: NA
V gene: TRBV14
clone size: NA
J gene: TRBJ1-2
CDR3 protein: CASSQGRGYGYTF
CDR3 DNA: TGTGCCAGCAGCCAAGGCCGGGGCTATGGCTACACCTTC

D gene: NA
V gene: TRBV18
clone size: NA
J gene: TRBJ2-5
CDR3 protein: CASSGREQETQYF
CDR3 DNA: TGTGCCAGCTCAGGCAGAGAACAAGAGACCCAGTACTTC

D gene: NA
V gene: TRBV18
clone size: few
J gene: TRBJ1-1
CDR3 protein: CASSPWVNTEAFF
CDR3 DNA: TGTGCCAGCTCACCCTGGGTGAACACTGAAGCTTTCTTT

D gene: NA
V gene: TRBV5-1
clone size: NA
J gene: TRBJ2-7
CDR3 protein: CASSLGRTYEQYF
CDR3 DNA: TGCGCCAGCAGCTTGGGCAGGACCTACGAGCAGTACTTC

D gene: NA
V gene: TRBV5-1
clone size: NA
J gene: TRBJ2-3
CDR3 protein: CASSLGPGSDTQYF
CDR3 DNA: TGCGCCAGCAGCTTGGGGCCAGGGTCAGATACGCAGTATTTT

D gene: NA
V gene: TRBV5-1
clone size: NA
J gene: TRBJ2-5
CDR3 protein: CASSPGTPQETQYF
CDR3 DNA: TGCGCCAGCAGCCCTGGGACTCCTCAAGAGACCCAGTACTTC

D gene: TRBD1
V gene: TRBV9
clone size: NA
J gene: TRBJ2-2
CDR3 protein: CASSPSSGGDAGELFF
CDR3 DNA: TGTGCCAGCAGCCCCAGTTCAGGGGGAGATGCCGGGGAGCTGTTTTTT

D gene: NA
V gene: TRBV12-3/TRBV12-4
clone size: NA
J gene: TRBJ1-5
CDR3 protein: CASTQTRNQPQHF
CDR3 DNA: TGTGCCAGCACCCAAACCCGGAATCAGCCCCAGCATTTT

D gene: TRBD1
V gene: TRBV6-2/TRBV6-3
clone size: NA
J gene: TRBJ1-2
CDR3 protein: CASRPEGQGLSTF
CDR3 DNA: TGTGCCAGCAGACCCGAGGGACAGGGACTCTCCACCTTC

D gene: NA
V gene: TRBV6-5
clone size: NA
J gene: TRBJ1-2
CDR3 protein: CASRPSTGARYGYTF
CDR3 DNA: TGTGCCAGCAGACCTTCGACAGGCGCCCGCTATGGCTACACCTTC

D gene: TRBD2
V gene: TRBV7-3
clone size: many
J gene: TRBJ2-3
CDR3 protein: CASSPSGGRPDTQYF
CDR3 DNA: TGTGCCAGCAGCCCATCGGGGGGGCGGCCAGATACGCAGTATTTT

D gene: TRBD2
V gene: TRBV23-1
clone size: few
J gene: TRBJ2-2
CDR3 protein: CASSQWEGGGELFF
CDR3 DNA: TGCGCCAGCAGTCAATGGGAGGGCGGCGGGGAGCTGTTTTTT

D gene: NA
V gene: TRBV11-2
clone size: NA
J gene: TRBJ2-3
CDR3 protein: CASSPGDTDTQYF
CDR3 DNA: TGTGCCAGCAGCCCTGGGGACACAGATACGCAGTATTTT

D gene: TRBD2
V gene: TRBV10-3
clone size: NA
J gene: TRBJ2-3
CDR3 protein: CASVAGGHADTQYF
CDR3 DNA: TGTGCCTCCGTAGCGGGGGGGCACGCAGATACGCAGTATTTT

D gene: NA
V gene: TRBV6-5
clone size: NA
J gene: TRBJ1-3
CDR3 protein: CASQKGGLSSGNTIYF
CDR3 DNA: TGTGCCAGCCAGAAGGGGGGACTGAGCTCTGGAAACACCATATATTTT

D gene: TRBD2
V gene: TRBV9
clone size: NA
J gene: TRBJ2-2
CDR3 protein: CASSGQVAGPNTGELFF
CDR3 DNA: TGTGCCAGCAGCGGACAAGTAGCGGGCCCGAACACCGGGGAGCTGTTTTTT

D gene: NA
V gene: TRBV6-1
clone size: NA
J gene: TRBJ2-2
CDR3 protein: CASSPWGRQNTGELFF
CDR3 DNA: TGTGCCAGCAGTCCCTGGGGGAGGCAGAACACCGGGGAGCTGTTTTTT

D gene: TRBD2
V gene: TRBV20-1
clone size: NA
J gene: TRBJ2-3
CDR3 protein: CSAGTSGYFSTDTQYF
CDR3 DNA: TGCAGTGCCGGGACTAGCGGATACTTTAGCACAGATACGCAGTATTTT

D gene: TRBD1
V gene: TRBV10-3
clone size: many
J gene: TRBJ2-5
CDR3 protein: CAIGTAQETQYF
CDR3 DNA: TGTGCCATCGGGACAGCCCAAGAGACCCAGTACTTC

D gene: NA
V gene: TRBV7-6
clone size: NA
J gene: TRBJ2-2
CDR3 protein: CASSAQGVGELFF
CDR3 DNA: TGTGCCAGCAGCGCCCAGGGTGTCGGGGAGCTGTTTTTT

D gene: NA
V gene: TRBV12-3/TRBV12-4
clone size: few
J gene: TRBJ2-2
CDR3 protein: CASSLGAGETRFRELFF
CDR3 DNA: TGTGCCAGCAGTCTGGGGGCGGGGGAAACCCGATTTAGGGAGCTGTTTTTT

D gene: TRBD1
V gene: TRBV5-1
clone size: NA
J gene: TRBJ2-5
CDR3 protein: CASSLATGTGVQETQYF
CDR3 DNA: TGCGCCAGCAGCTTGGCTACCGGGACAGGGGTGCAAGAGACCCAGTACTTC

D gene: TRBD1
V gene: TRBV7-9
clone size: NA
J gene: TRBJ2-4
CDR3 protein: CASSSAGTVGDIQYF
CDR3 DNA: TGTGCCAGCAGCTCCGCCGGGACAGTGGGGGACATTCAGTACTTC

D gene: NA
V gene: TRBV6-2/TRBV6-3
clone size: NA
J gene: TRBJ1-2
CDR3 protein: CASRRRFSYGYTF
CDR3 DNA: TGTGCCAGCCGGAGACGGTTTTCCTATGGCTACACCTTC

D gene: NA
V gene: TRBV6-1
clone size: NA
J gene: TRBJ1-1
CDR3 protein: CASSERRRSTEAFF
CDR3 DNA: TGTGCCAGCAGTGAACGTCGGAGGAGCACTGAAGCTTTCTTT

D gene: TRBD1
V gene: TRBV10-3
clone size: once
J gene: TRBJ2-5
CDR3 protein: CAIADARTGRETQYF
CDR3 DNA: TGTGCCATAGCTGATGCGAGGACAGGGAGGGAGACCCAGTACTTC

D gene: NA
V gene: TRBV2
clone size: few
J gene: TRBJ2-6
CDR3 protein: CASIRAGISGANVLTF
CDR3 DNA: TGTGCCAGCATAAGGGCTGGAATCTCTGGGGCCAACGTCCTGACTTTC

D gene: NA
V gene: TRBV5-1
clone size: few
J gene: TRBJ2-1
CDR3 protein: CASSLDLAYNEQFF
CDR3 DNA: TGCGCCAGCAGCTTAGATCTAGCTTACAATGAGCAGTTCTTC

D gene: NA
V gene: TRBV5-1
clone size: NA
J gene: TRBJ1-3
CDR3 protein: CASRLRGRDSGNTIYF
CDR3 DNA: TGCGCCAGCAGATTACGGGGCCGCGACTCTGGAAACACCATATATTTT

D gene: TRBD2
V gene: TRBV6-5
clone size: NA
J gene: TRBJ2-5
CDR3 protein: CASSWRRVTSGVKETQYF
CDR3 DNA: TGTGCCAGCAGTTGGCGTAGAGTAACTAGCGGGGTGAAAGAGACCCAGTACTTC

D gene: NA
V gene: TRBV6-5
clone size: few
J gene: TRBJ1-1
CDR3 protein: CASSRDTTEAFF
CDR3 DNA: TGTGCCAGCAGTCGGGACACCACTGAAGCTTTCTTT

D gene: NA
V gene: TRBV12-3/TRBV12-4
clone size: few
J gene: TRBJ2-1
CDR3 protein: CASSLAGGHYNEQFF
CDR3 DNA: TGTGCCAGCAGTTTAGCGGGGGGTCACTACAATGAGCAGTTCTTC

D gene: TRBD1
V gene: TRBV28
clone size: NA
J gene: TRBJ2-3
CDR3 protein: CASSPGQAPDTQYF
CDR3 DNA: TGTGCCAGCAGCCCGGGACAGGCACCCGATACGCAGTATTTT

D gene: NA
V gene: TRBV11-3
clone size: NA
J gene: TRBJ1-1
CDR3 protein: CASRRGGEAFF
CDR3 DNA: TGTGCCAGCAGAAGAGGGGGTGAAGCTTTCTTT

D gene: NA
V gene: TRBV7-2
clone size: NA
J gene: TRBJ2-1
CDR3 protein: CASSLVGGPDEQFF
CDR3 DNA: TGTGCCAGCAGCTTAGTTGGTGGGCCGGATGAGCAGTTCTTC

D gene: NA
V gene: TRBV7-2
clone size: few
J gene: TRBJ2-1
CDR3 protein: CASSLGGREEFF
CDR3 DNA: TGTGCCAGCAGCTTAGGGGGGAGAGAAGAGTTCTTC

D gene: NA
V gene: TRBV7-2
clone size: few
J gene: TRBJ1-5
CDR3 protein: CASSGGGTGNQPQHF
CDR3 DNA: TGTGCCAGCAGCGGAGGCGGGACGGGAAATCAGCCCCAGCATTTT

D gene: TRBD2
V gene: TRBV9
clone size: NA
J gene: TRBJ2-3
CDR3 protein: CASSVEVIAGGTDTQYF
CDR3 DNA: TGTGCCAGCAGCGTAGAGGTGATAGCGGGAGGCACAGATACGCAGTATTTT

D gene: NA
V gene: TRBV24-1
clone size: few
J gene: TRBJ2-3
CDR3 protein: CATNSGGHADTQYF
CDR3 DNA: TGTGCCACCAATTCGGGGGGCCATGCAGATACGCAGTATTTT

D gene: NA
V gene: TRBV6-2/TRBV6-3
clone size: few
J gene: TRBJ2-3
CDR3 protein: CASSMEGGTGADTQYF
CDR3 DNA: TGTGCCAGCAGTATGGAGGGGGGTACCGGCGCAGATACGCAGTATTTT

D gene: NA
V gene: TRBV20-1
clone size: many
J gene: TRBJ2-7
CDR3 protein: CSAWGRMGVQYEQYF
CDR3 DNA: TGCAGTGCTTGGGGTCGTATGGGTGTTCAATACGAGCAGTACTTC

D gene: TRBD2
V gene: TRBV20-1
clone size: few
J gene: TRBJ2-3
CDR3 protein: CSATLAGGLSTDTQYF
CDR3 DNA: TGCAGTGCCACCTTAGCGGGGGGCCTGAGCACAGATACGCAGTATTTT

D gene: TRBD1
V gene: TRBV5-5
clone size: few
J gene: TRBJ1-2
CDR3 protein: CASSRQGLFPGYTF
CDR3 DNA: TGTGCCAGCAGCCGACAGGGACTTTTCCCTGGCTACACCTTC

D gene: NA
V gene: TRBV10-3
clone size: few
J gene: TRBJ2-1
CDR3 protein: CAISTGGEQFF
CDR3 DNA: TGTGCCATTTCGACAGGAGGAGAGCAGTTCTTC

D gene: TRBD1
V gene: TRBV29-1
clone size: few
J gene: TRBJ1-2
CDR3 protein: CSVTRDRANYGYTF
CDR3 DNA: TGCAGCGTGACCCGGGACAGGGCGAACTATGGCTACACCTTC

D gene: NA
V gene: TRBV5-1
clone size: many
J gene: TRBJ1-4
CDR3 protein: CASGTGSSVDEKLFF
CDR3 DNA: TGCGCCAGCGGAACCGGGAGTTCGGTAGATGAAAAACTGTTTTTT

D gene: NA
V gene: TRBV11-1
clone size: few
J gene: TRBJ2-3
CDR3 protein: CASSLTITSTDTQYF
CDR3 DNA: TGTGCCAGCAGCCTGACGATCACTAGCACAGATACGCAGTATTTT